Shown below are 16 T cell receptor beta chains from a single sample sequenced in a study of cytomegalovirus exposure and HLA in healthy donors. The PCR made use of 60 Vbeta and 13 Jbeta primers. Assay: immunoSEQ multiplex PCR; the TCRdb copy retains only in-frame clones and omits some. The sample comprises over 100,000 clones, around 60% of which are singletons, and approximately 4.3% rests with the top ten. The sample taken for sequencing was PBMCs. The receptors derive from a human donor in good health.

The rearrangement joins TRBV14 to TRBJ1-1; no definite D call. The V end lost 3 bases, the J end lost 4 bases, and 21 bases lay between the germline ends. Germline V lookup: CDR1 SGHDN, CDR2 FVKESK. The CDR3 is made up of 17 amino acids. CDR3 bases: TGTGCCAGCAGCCAGGCTGTTAAGACGGAACGCGGCACTGAAGCTTTCTTT. This encodes CASSQAVKTERGTEAFF.

The rearrangement joins TRBV27 to TRBJ2-1, with a tentative D call TRBD1 (6 bases). The CDR3 consists of 14 residues. V lost 5 bases and J 15 bases, leaving 23 bases between the germline ends. The V gene's germline CDR1 is MNHEY and CDR2 SMNVEV (reference sequence). CDR3 region: CASSAQYGTRVAFF. The CDR3, as DNA: TGTGCCAGCAGTGCTCAATACGGGACAAGGGTTGCGTTCTTC.

The chain couples TRBV5-4 to TRBJ1-1; D is undetermined. The CDR3 length is 15 residues. The V end was cut by 2 bases, the J end by 0 bases, with 11 bases between. Germline CDR1 reads SGHNT; CDR2 reads YYREEE (reference sequence). In DNA form, the CDR3 reads TGTGCCAGCAGCTTCGCGGGGAGAATGAACACTGAAGCTTTCTTT. Amino acid sequence: CASSFAGRMNTEAFF.

CDR3 in amino acids: CASSEALGQRPPFF. The DNA for the CDR3 is TGTGCCAGCAGTGAAGCGCTGGGACAGCGTCCTCCTTTCTTT. The chain employs TRBV6-1 and TRBJ1-1; TRBD1 aligns across 7 bases. The J segment lost 12 bases and the V segment lost 0 bases, leaving 10 bases of the junction unmatched. The CDR3 extends over 14 amino acids. Looked up from germline, CDR1 is MNHNS and CDR2 is SASEGT.

The chain carries TRBV6-5 and TRBJ1-2; the D gene is possibly TRBD1 (6 bases). The CDR3 is made up of 14 amino acids. The V gene lost 0 bases and the J gene lost 4 bases, with 9 bases spanning the gap. Per germline, CDR1 MNHEY and CDR2 SVGAGI. The CDR3 spells CASSYSMTGYGYTF. The CDR3 DNA reads as TGTGCCAGCAGTTACTCGATGACAGGCTATGGCTACACCTTC.

V gene TRBV29-1 combines with J gene TRBJ2-2, with unresolved D. V was trimmed by 7 bases and J by 0 bases, leaving 9 bases between them. The length of the CDR3 is 13 residues. CDR1 is SQVTM, CDR2 ANQGSEA, per germline. As DNA, the CDR3 is TGCAGCGCCTCAGATGCGAACACCGGGGAGCTGTTTTTT. As protein: CSASDANTGELFF.

The chain carries TRBV27 and TRBJ2-1, with D perhaps matching TRBD1 (5 bases). CDR3 length equals 17 residues. V was pared by 7 bases and J by 0 bases, with 19 bases between. Germline V gene sequence: CDR1 MNHEY, CDR2 SMNVEV (reference sequence). The CDR3 region is CASNPNQDTSSYNEQFF. CDR3 nucleotides: TGTGCCAGCAACCCGAACCAGGACACAAGCTCCTACAATGAGCAGTTCTTC.

This chain connects TRBV28 to TRBJ2-1; perhaps TRBD2 as D (5 bases). The CDR3 extends over 15 amino acids. Germline V gives CDR1 MDHEN, CDR2 SYDVKM. The germline V and J ends were trimmed by 2 bases and 0 bases, with 8 bases remaining between them. The CDR3 loop reads CASSLLGSSYNEQFF. In DNA, the CDR3 is TGTGCCAGCAGTTTACTTGGGAGCTCCTACAATGAGCAGTTCTTC.

This clone was observed a few times. This chain uses TRBV6-1 with TRBJ1-1; 8 bases match TRBD1. The germline V gene encodes CDR1 MNHNS and CDR2 SASEGT. This CDR3 has 14 residues. Losses at the gene ends were 3 bases for V and 7 bases for J; bases not matched to a gene: 7. The CDR3 is CASSEDRAPYEAFF. The CDR3 DNA is TGTGCCAGCAGTGAGGACAGGGCGCCCTATGAAGCTTTCTTT.

The V gene is TRBV15, the J gene TRBJ2-2; unclear D gene. V was trimmed by 1 base and J by 5 bases, leaving 11 bases between them. CDR1 and CDR2 (germline): LNHNV, YYDKDF (reference sequence). The CDR3 runs 15 residues. The CDR3 loop is CATSRGLGGTGELFF. The CDR3 bases are TGTGCCACCAGCAGAGGTCTAGGCGGAACCGGGGAGCTGTTTTTT.

This sequence joins TRBV11-3 and TRBJ2-2; 10 bases match TRBD2. The CDR3 is made up of 19 amino acids. CDR1 is SGHNT, CDR2 YENEEA, per germline. V lost 2 bases to trimming and J lost 2 bases; unmatched junction nucleotides: 11. CDR3 sequence reads: CASSLNFWASGRNTGELFF. The CDR3 nucleotides read TGTGCCAGCAGCTTAAATTTCTGGGCTAGCGGGAGAAACACCGGGGAGCTGTTTTTT.

The genes are TRBV5-6 and TRBJ2-1; 14 nucleotides align to TRBD2. With V trimmed by 4 bases and J by 3 bases, 6 bases remained unmatched. Germline CDR1 reads SGHDT; CDR2 reads YYEEEE. The CDR3 runs 17 residues. The CDR3 bases are TGTGCCAGCAGCGAGATGGGACTAGCGGGGGACTACAATGAGCAGTTCTTC. Amino acids: CASSEMGLAGDYNEQFF.

The genes are TRBV7-6 and TRBJ1-1, with D hard to call. The V end lost 1 base, the J end lost 1 base, and 7 bases lay between the germline ends. The CDR3 has 14 amino acids. Germline values: CDR1 SGHVS, CDR2 FNYEAQ. CDR3 coding DNA: TGTGCCAGCAGCTTAGACTTCCAGAACACTGAAGCTTTCTTT. Protein product: CASSLDFQNTEAFF.

V gene TRBV18 combines with J gene TRBJ1-5, with D possibly matching TRBD1 (6 bases). This CDR3 is built from 15 residues. V was trimmed by 2 bases and J by 0 bases, leaving 8 bases between them. CDR1 KGHSH and CDR2 LQKENI come from the germline V gene. The CDR3: CASSPDRNSNQPQHF. The CDR3 coding sequence is TGTGCCAGCTCACCAGACAGGAATAGCAATCAGCCCCAGCATTTT.

The rearrangement uses TRBV6-1 and TRBJ2-7, with D tentatively TRBD1 (6 bases). Per the germline V gene, CDR1 is MNHNS and CDR2 is SASEGT. CDR3 length equals 14 residues. V lost 6 bases and J 1 base, leaving 13 bases between the germline ends. The CDR3 loop reads CASRNREISYEQYF. In nucleotides, the CDR3 is TGTGCCAGCAGAAACAGGGAGATTTCCTACGAGCAGTACTTC.

This clone was found a few times. This sequence joins TRBV13 and TRBJ2-1; 8 nucleotides line up with TRBD2. J gave up 5 bases and V 5 bases, and 5 bases lay outside the gene matches. The germline CDR1 and CDR2 sequences are PRHDT and FYEKMQ (reference sequence). The CDR3 is 14 amino acids. The chain's CDR3 is CASSPREGHNEQFF. DNA for the CDR3: TGTGCCAGCAGCCCCCGGGAGGGGCACAATGAGCAGTTCTTC.